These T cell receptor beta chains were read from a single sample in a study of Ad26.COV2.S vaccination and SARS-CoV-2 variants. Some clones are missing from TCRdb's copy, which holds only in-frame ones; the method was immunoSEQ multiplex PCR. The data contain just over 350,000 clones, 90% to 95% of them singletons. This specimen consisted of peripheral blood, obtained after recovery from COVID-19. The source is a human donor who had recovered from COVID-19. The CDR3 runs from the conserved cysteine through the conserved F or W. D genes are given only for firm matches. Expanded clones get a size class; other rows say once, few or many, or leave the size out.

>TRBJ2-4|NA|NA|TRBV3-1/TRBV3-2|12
CASSQDVGIQYF
TGTGCCAGCAGCCAAGATGTGGGCATTCAGTACTTC
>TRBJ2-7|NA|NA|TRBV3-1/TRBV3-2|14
CASSLTTPPLEQYF
TGTGCCAGCAGCCTCACCACCCCCCCCCTCGAGCAGTACTTC
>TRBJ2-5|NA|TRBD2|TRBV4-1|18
CASSQEGLRGGYQETQYF
TGCGCCAGCAGCCAAGAAGGTCTGCGGGGGGGGTATCAAGAGACCCAGTACTTC
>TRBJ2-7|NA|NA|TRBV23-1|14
CASSPPADSYEQYF
TGCGCCAGCAGCCCCCCGGCAGACTCCTACGAGCAGTACTTC
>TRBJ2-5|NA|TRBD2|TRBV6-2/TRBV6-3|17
CASSYPLAGETRVTQYF
TGTGCCAGCAGTTACCCGCTAGCGGGAGAAACAAGAGTGACCCAGTACTTC
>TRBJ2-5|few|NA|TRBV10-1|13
CASSRAVQETQYF
TGCGCCAGCAGCCGAGCGGTTCAAGAGACCCAGTACTTC
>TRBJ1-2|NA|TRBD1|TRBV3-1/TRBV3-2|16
CASSHSSRETGLNQAF
TGTGCCAGCAGCCACTCCTCACGGGAGACAGGGCTCAATCAAGCCTTC
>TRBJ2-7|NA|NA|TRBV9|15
CASSVGTVGAYEQYF
TGTGCCAGCAGCGTAGGGACAGTGGGAGCCTACGAGCAGTACTTC
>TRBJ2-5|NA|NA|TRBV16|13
CASSRLASETQYF
TGTGCCAGCAGCCGGCTAGCGTCGGAGACCCAGTACTTC
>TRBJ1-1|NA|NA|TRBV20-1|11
CSASSHGEAFF
TGCAGTGCTAGCTCTCATGGTGAAGCTTTCTTT
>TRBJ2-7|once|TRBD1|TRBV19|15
CASSTSTGYTYEQYF
TGTGCCAGTAGTACCTCGACAGGGTACACCTACGAGCAGTACTTC
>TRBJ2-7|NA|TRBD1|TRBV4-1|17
CASSQTGQGELFYEQYF
TGCGCCAGCAGCCAGACAGGACAGGGGGAGTTATTCTACGAGCAGTACTTC
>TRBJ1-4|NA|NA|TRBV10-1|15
CASSESSGHGEKLFF
TGCGCCAGCAGTGAGTCCTCAGGGCACGGTGAAAAACTGTTTTTT
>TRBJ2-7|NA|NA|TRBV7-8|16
CASSSLGRPSSYEQYF
TGTGCCAGCAGCAGCTTGGGACGGCCGAGCTCCTACGAGCAGTACTTC
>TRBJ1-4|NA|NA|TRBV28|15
CASSSSQRTSEKLFF
TGTGCCAGCAGTTCCTCCCAAAGGACGAGTGAAAAACTGTTTTTT
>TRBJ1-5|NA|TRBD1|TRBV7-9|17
CASSLTRGTVSNQPQHF
TGTGCCAGCAGCTTAACCCGTGGGACAGTTAGCAATCAGCCCCAGCATTTT
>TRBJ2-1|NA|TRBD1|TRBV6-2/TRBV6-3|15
CASSQGQNAANEQFF
TGTGCCAGCAGCCAGGGACAGAACGCCGCCAATGAGCAGTTCTTC
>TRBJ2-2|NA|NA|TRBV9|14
CASSVDGGTGELFF
TGTGCCAGCAGCGTGGACGGGGGCACCGGGGAGCTGTTTTTT
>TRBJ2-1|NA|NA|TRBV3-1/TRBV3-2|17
CASSQEGASSSYNEQFF
TGTGCCAGCAGCCAAGAAGGGGCTTCTAGCTCCTACAATGAGCAGTTCTTC
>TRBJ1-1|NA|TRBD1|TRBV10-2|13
CASSENRGAEAFF
TGCGCCAGCAGTGAGAACAGGGGTGCTGAAGCTTTCTTT
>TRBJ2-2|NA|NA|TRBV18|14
CASSPGQSTGELFF
TGTGCCAGCTCACCGGGACAAAGCACCGGGGAGCTGTTTTTT
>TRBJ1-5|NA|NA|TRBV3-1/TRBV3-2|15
CASSQDTGSRQPQHF
TGTGCCAGCAGCCAAGACACAGGGTCGCGGCAGCCCCAGCATTTT
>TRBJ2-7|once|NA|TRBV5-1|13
CASSFGSSYEQYF
TGCGCCAGCAGCTTCGGATCGTCCTACGAGCAGTACTTC
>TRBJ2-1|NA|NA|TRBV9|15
CASSVEPVSYNEQFF
TGTGCCAGCAGCGTAGAGCCCGTATCCTACAATGAGCAGTTCTTC
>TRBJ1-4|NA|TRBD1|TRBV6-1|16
CASSERGGTGHEKLFF
TGTGCCAGCAGTGAACGAGGAGGGACAGGGCATGAAAAACTGTTTTTT
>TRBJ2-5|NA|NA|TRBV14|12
CASSQGRGTQYF
TGTGCCAGCAGCCAAGGGAGGGGGACCCAGTACTTC
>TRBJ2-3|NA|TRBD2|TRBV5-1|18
CASSFRGAGGPLSDTQYF
TGCGCCAGCAGCTTCCGAGGAGCGGGGGGGCCGCTTTCCGATACGCAGTATTTT
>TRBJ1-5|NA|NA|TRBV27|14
CASSLSGINQPQHF
TGTGCCAGCAGTTTATCGGGAATCAATCAGCCCCAGCATTTT
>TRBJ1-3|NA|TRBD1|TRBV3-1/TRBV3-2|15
CASSPTGGSGNTIYF
TGTGCCAGCAGCCCGACAGGGGGCTCTGGAAACACCATATATTTT
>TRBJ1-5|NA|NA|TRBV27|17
CASRPMIESYSNQPQHF
TGTGCCAGCAGACCTATGATTGAGTCCTATAGCAATCAGCCCCAGCATTTT
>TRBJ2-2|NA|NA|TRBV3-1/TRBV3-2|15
CASSQDTGYTGELFF
TGTGCCAGCAGCCAAGATACCGGGTACACCGGGGAGCTGTTTTTT
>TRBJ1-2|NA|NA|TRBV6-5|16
CASSYVGPADNYGYTF
TGTGCCAGCAGTTACGTAGGGCCCGCCGATAACTATGGCTACACCTTC
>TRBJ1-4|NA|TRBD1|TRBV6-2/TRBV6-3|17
CASSYGTGAATNEKLFF
TGTGCCAGCAGTTACGGGACAGGGGCTGCAACTAATGAAAAACTGTTTTTT
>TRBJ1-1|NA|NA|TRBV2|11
CASRGETEAFF
TGTGCCAGCAGGGGAGAAACTGAAGCTTTCTTT
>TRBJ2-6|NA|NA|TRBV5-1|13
CASSSGGANVLTF
TGCGCCAGCAGCTCTGGGGGGGCCAACGTCCTGACTTTC
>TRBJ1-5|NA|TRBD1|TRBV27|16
CASSQRVQGVNQPQHF
TGTGCCAGCAGTCAACGGGTACAGGGGGTCAATCAGCCCCAGCATTTT